This T cell receptor beta chain appears in the sequencing data of a study of cytomegalovirus exposure and HLA in healthy donors (dated 2017 in TCRdb). Study-wide context: An earlier analysis of under 600 of the donors reported about 250 Gb of sequence data and some 120 million unique TCR beta sequences from some 180 million T cells. An early release covering around 630 HLA-typed donors comprised 250 to 350 gigabases of sequencing data and tens of millions of unique TCR sequences. Among the roughly 430 genotyped donors, approximately 76% belonged to the genetic ancestry cluster associated with self-reported Caucasian donors. The aim of the study was to test whether cataloging public T cell receptors could identify signatures of past pathogen exposure. Using immunosequencing, the study profiled T cell repertoires from some 670 subjects and related those repertoires to cytomegalovirus serostatus. Along with the approximately 700-subject first cohort, a separate validation cohort of around 120 different subjects was used. To predict cytomegalovirus infection status, the study combined high-throughput TCR immunosequencing, statistical association of individual TCRs with disease status, and machine learning. To study patterns of TCR occurrence, a later analysis re-analyzed previously published TCR beta repertoires from 666 donors and added high-resolution HLA genotyping. In the later analysis, no new phenotypic data were used to find candidate immune exposures; instead, reliance was placed on TCR beta sequences and their occurrence across donors. In an earlier analysis of 500 to 650 of the donors, high-throughput TCR beta sequencing was used to judge whether each TCR beta V gene segment behaved as functional or pseudogenic. Donor age, sex, ethnicity and CMV serostatus were collected together with the repertoire data. A later genetic analysis used genome-wide SNP genotypes for about 60% of the roughly 670 donors, treating that subset as a discovery cohort. All discovery cohort repertoires had been generated using a single sequencing platform. HLA typing covered class I and class II loci at four-digit resolution. Typing coverage differed by locus: A, B, C, DRB1 and DQB1 were typed in roughly 620-630 donors, DQA1 in 500 to 550, DPA1 in around 600, and DPB1 in 472. Roughly 5 DR-DQ haplotypes were handled as single units for association and clustering, since linkage in the cohort was strong. On average, around 230,000 unique TCR beta nucleotide sequences were sequenced per donor among 350 to 400 genotyped donors of the cohort, with about 19% of those sequences being non-productive.

What the work shows at the level of the full study, not this receptor alone: Most TCR sequences were observed very rarely across donors, whereas some public TCRs were present in many individuals. The sequencing pipeline was judged likely to have produced a cluster of highly shared sequence variants as a technical artifact. In a later analysis, several top co-occurrence clusters were reported to appear linked to parvovirus B19, influenza, CMV and Epstein-Barr virus. Three of the identified cytomegalovirus-associated TCR beta chains were confirmed in vitro to be specific for cytomegalovirus antigens. Specific HLA alleles were associated with more than 15,000 TCR beta sequences at a false discovery rate of 0.05 in a later analysis. In an earlier analysis of some 500 of the donors, most TCR beta V segments were observed in productive rearrangements about 87% or about 30% of the time, broadly matching IMGT annotations. Because counts were too low, approximately 18 rarely observed V segments, including chromosome 9 orphons, were excluded from the earlier analysis of several hundred of the donors. In both the original and validation cohorts, the classifier was reported to diagnose cytomegalovirus status with high specificity and sensitivity. HLA typing was unavailable for some donors at each locus, so association tests used only the typed subset. Immune exposure information for the cohort was limited to CMV serostatus. A later analysis found that most CMV-associated TCR beta chains appeared HLA-restricted, with HLA associations seemingly driven largely by CMV exposure. Presence/absence analyses assumed roughly uniform sequencing depth across donors, an assumption that may not hold. In the study, 150 to 200 TCR beta chains were listed as associated with cytomegalovirus. The cohort was sequenced for TCR beta chains only, and without alpha or paired-chain data the features that could be detected were limited. In a later genetic analysis, fewer N-insertions in productive TCRs were reported among donors in an Asian-associated ancestry cluster than the 666-donor mean. When HLA alleles, especially DR and DQ, strongly co-occurred, attributing TCR associations to individual alleles was difficult. In a later analysis, HLA-associated TCR beta chains showed more clonal expansion and lower generation probabilities than non-associated chains that were equally common. Correlated functional status among segregating V segments might be attributable to linkage disequilibrium, but an unknown experimental factor could not be ruled out. An association between a missense DCLRE1C variant and V-gene and J-gene trimming of TCR beta chains was found in a later genetic analysis and replicated in an independent cohort. A further reported finding was that TCR beta sequences accurately predicted the HLA-A and HLA-B alleles for most subjects in the first cohort. The authors suggested that the approach could potentially be extended to other disease states and immunological phenotypes. In a later analysis, TCR association rates were found to vary across HLA loci, with the most associated TCRs seen for DRB1 alleles and the fewest for HLA-C alleles.

The cohort was made up of 666 healthy bone marrow donors. All cohort members were sampled while nominally healthy, although unrecorded immune exposures were likely present. The donor tested CMV seronegative and was one of the 352 seronegative cohort members. Every donor gave a peripheral blood sample, and the peripheral blood mononuclear cells from that sample were used for TCR beta sequencing. Genomic DNA was extracted from the blood cell samples with the Qiagen DNeasy Blood Extraction Kit. In regard to this clone: There is no known antigen for this receptor. Base quality data are lacking; no much larger clone is found one base away.

Library method: the immunoSEQ multiplex PCR assay. For the multiplex PCR, a mixture combining 60 forward primers for TCR Vbeta segments and 13 reverse primers for TCR Jbeta segments was used. The CDR3 region of rearranged TCR beta genes was amplified from genomic DNA by a multiplex PCR assay. Amplified TCR beta libraries were sequenced as 87-base-pair reads on the Illumina HiSeq System. In the original analysis: In a later analysis, roughly 80 million unique TCR beta chains were counted across the 650 to 750 repertoires, and roughly 9.9 million of these chains were shared by at least two donors. To remove PCR and sequencing errors, raw reads were error-corrected and collapsed into unique sequences using a nearest-neighbor algorithm that merged closely related sequences. V, D and J gene segments were assigned by aligning CDR3 sequences to IMGT reference sequences. For a sequence to be retained, at least a six-nucleotide match to both a V gene segment and a J gene segment was required. Rearrangements were called productive when the CDR3 lacked stop codons and stayed in frame with V and J; all others were non-productive. CDR3 was defined according to IMGT convention as the region running from the second conserved V-encoded cysteine to the conserved J-encoded phenylalanine. Sequences without an unambiguous match to a single V gene segment were excluded from the earlier analysis of 500 to 700 of the donors. An earlier analysis of just under 600 of the donors called V segments functional above 56.7% productive rearrangements and segregating when the between-donor standard deviation exceeded 5%. A statistical classification framework was developed to diagnose cytomegalovirus status using the catalog of TCR beta chain sequences. V and J gene assignment, in a later analysis, came from comparing TCR nucleotide sequences with IMGT/GENE-DB human TR gene sequences. In a later analysis, CDR3 sequences and most-parsimonious VDJ recombination scenarios were assigned using the TCRdist pipeline. In a later analysis, every TCR beta chain was defined by the combination of its CDR3 amino acid sequence and its V-gene family, and reads without a unique V-gene family were dropped. In a later analysis, 450 to 600 highly shared, low-generation-probability nucleotide sequences were removed to address suspected cross-contamination and a sequencing artifact. For each public chain, a later analysis derived a clonal expansion index from normalized ranks of inferred template counts within each repertoire. In a later analysis, generation probabilities were computed using a VDJ recombination model fitted to out-of-frame rearrangements, and the results were checked against IGoR. Hypergeometric tests were used in a later analysis to score TCR-TCR, TCR-HLA and TCR-CMV co-occurrence, with a repertoire-size bias correction applied to the TCR pairs. A later analysis estimated false discovery rates by permuting HLA or CMV assignments 20 times. In a later analysis, co-occurring TCRs were grouped using DBSCAN, and TCRdist sequence similarity was added for clustering within HLA-allele-positive subsets. Repertoires with fewer than 30,000 or more than 120,000 public chains, plus five repertoires with anomalous nucleotide sharing, were excluded from co-occurrence clustering. TCRdb re-hosts the immuneACCESS table, in-frame sequences only. Its copies lack some clones; in the studies checked, an unresolved V gene accounts for under half of them, and the cause for the rest is not known. The V and J calls and clone size were taken over from that table, and D and trimming were inferred from the DNA. Here the sample has under 250,000 clones; 60% to 80% occur a single time. Jointly, the top ten make up about 3.8% of the sample.

This TCR was recovered from a male donor in good health and CMV-seronegative. Sequencing used PBMCs.

CDR3 sequence: CASSPRGRIFNYGYTF. The DNA reads TGTGCCAGCAGCCCCCGTGGCAGGATTTTTAACTATGGCTACACCTTC. The receptor chain draws on TRBV5-4 and TRBJ1-2, with the D gene too uncertain to name. There are 16 amino acids in the CDR3, from cysteine to phenylalanine inclusive. The retained sequence is limited to the CDR3, 48 bases, with the frame set at the first base. V gives up 4 bases and J gives up 1 base, and the segment between their germline ends measures 17 bases. The germline V gene encodes CDR1 SGHNT and CDR2 YYREEE (reference sequence).